A single sample gave rise to the 6 T cell receptor beta chains below, sequenced in a study of blood T cell repertoires in COVID-19. Generated by immunoSEQ multiplex PCR, the TCRdb table keeps only in-frame clones and is missing some. This table has over 130,000 clones, around 90% appearing once. The sequenced sample consisted of peripheral blood. These receptors all stem from a man aged 60-69 years with active or convalescent COVID-19.

V is TRBV9 and J is TRBJ2-5; D possibly corresponds to TRBD2 (6 bases). This CDR3 spans 13 amino acids. Germline V CDR1 and CDR2: SGDLS, YYNGEE. V was clipped by 3 bases and J by 6 bases, with 12 bases between them. This CDR3 is CASSDSRGQTQYF. The CDR3, as DNA: TGTGCCAGCAGCGATTCGCGGGGACAGACCCAGTACTTC.

The chain links TRBV7-8 to TRBJ2-7; D may be TRBD2 (5 bases). CDR3 length equals 15 residues. CDR1 and CDR2 from the germline V gene are SGHVS and FQNEAQ. Trimming stripped 0 bases from V and 0 bases from J, with 9 bases between. The CDR3: CASSLAPSGSYEQYF. The CDR3 DNA is TGTGCCAGCAGCTTAGCCCCCAGCGGCTCCTACGAGCAGTACTTC. The entire variable domain, with the rest obtained from reference TRBV7-8 and TRBJ2-7, is as follows: GAGVSQSPRYKVAKRGQDVALRCDPISGHVSLFWYQQALGQGPEFLTYFQNEAQLDKSGLPSDRFFAERPEGSVSTLKIQRTQQEDSAVYLCASSLAPSGSYEQYFGPGTRLTVT.

V gene TRBV29-1 combines with J gene TRBJ2-7; D gene unclear. The germline V gene has CDR1 SQVTM and CDR2 ANQGSEA. V was shortened by 4 bases and J by 0 bases, with 4 bases between the two germline ends. The length of the CDR3 is 11 residues. CDR3 coding DNA: TGCAGCGTTGGTTACTCCTACGAGCAGTACTTC. Protein product: CSVGYSYEQYF.

The CDR3 DNA follows: TGTGCCATCGCGCCGGGACAGGCCCACTGGGAGCAGTACTTC. Its protein product is CAIAPGQAHWEQYF. The chain carries TRBV7-8 and TRBJ2-7; 8 bases are a match to TRBD1. The germline V gene encodes CDR1 SGHVS and CDR2 FQNEAQ. V lost 10 bases, J lost 7 bases, and 15 bases stayed unmatched. The CDR3 totals 14 residues.

This clone was seen just once. The rearrangement joins TRBV18 to TRBJ2-7, with TRBD1 matching over 11 bases. Losses at the gene ends were 1 base for V and 7 bases for J; bases not matched to a gene: 6. Germline CDR1 KGHSH, CDR2 LQKENI. The CDR3 consists of 15 residues. CDR3 nucleotide sequence: TGTGCCAGCTCACCACGAGGACAGGGGGCAGGGGAGCAGTACTTC. Translating it yields CASSPRGQGAGEQYF.

The chain employs TRBV10-1 and TRBJ2-5, with 8 bases that match TRBD2. V was clipped by 2 bases and J by 4 bases; unmatched bases: 6. The V gene's germline CDR1 is WNHNN and CDR2 SYGVQD (reference sequence). The CDR3 is 15 residues long. DNA for the CDR3: TGCGCCAGCAGTGAGGCGGGAGGATTTGGAGAGACCCAGTACTTC. Translating gives CASSEAGGFGETQYF.